One and the same sample provided the 11 T cell receptor beta chains below, sequenced in a study of OX40 agonist ivuxolimab in advanced cancers. Here immunoSEQ multiplex PCR was the method, and the copy in TCRdb shows in-frame clones only, minus some. The sample records roughly 48,000 clones, approximately 84% being singletons. Material: CD4+ or CD8+ T cells sorted from blood, obtained in a trial of the OX40 agonist ivuxolimab. The receptors originated from an adult with an advanced solid tumor such as melanoma, head and neck, liver or kidney cancer.

V gene TRBV4-1 combines with J gene TRBJ2-6; D uncertain. V was shortened by 0 bases and J by 0 bases, with 6 bases between the two germline ends. The CDR3 is 16 amino acids. Germline V lookup: CDR1 MGHRA, CDR2 YSYEKL. The CDR3 DNA is TGCGCCAGCAGCCAAGATGAGGCCTCTGGGGCCAACGTCCTGACTTTC. Amino acid sequence: CASSQDEASGANVLTF.

The J gene is TRBJ2-3, the V gene TRBV7-9; D possibly corresponds to TRBD2 (5 bases). V shed 3 bases and J shed 0 bases, with 13 bases lying between them. This CDR3 has 16 residues. Germline values: CDR1 SEHNR, CDR2 FQNEAQ (reference sequence). Here the CDR3 reads CASSFAADPSTDTQYF. CDR3 bases: TGTGCCAGCAGCTTCGCAGCGGATCCTAGCACAGATACGCAGTATTTT.

The genes are TRBV9 and TRBJ2-2, with 8 bases lining up with TRBD1. The J segment lost 6 bases and the V segment lost 3 bases, leaving 1 base of the junction unmatched. The CDR3 covers 13 residues. Per germline, CDR1 SGDLS and CDR2 YYNGEE. This CDR3 is CASSGTGPGELFF. The CDR3, as DNA: TGTGCCAGCAGCGGGACAGGGCCCGGGGAGCTGTTTTTT.

The CDR3 DNA sequence: TGCGCCAGCAGCCTTGGCGCTTTTGGTTCCACTAATGAAAAACTGTTTTTT. Its protein is CASSLGAFGSTNEKLFF. The J gene is TRBJ1-4, the V gene TRBV4-3; no clear D. The CDR3 covers 17 residues. From germline, CDR1 is LGHNA and CDR2 YSLEER. V was trimmed by 4 bases and J by 2 bases, leaving 17 bases between them.

The chain uses TRBV11-2 and TRBJ2-7, with D hard to call. The CDR3 extends over 13 amino acids. V was shortened by 0 bases and J by 3 bases, with 6 bases between the two germline ends. Germline CDR1 and CDR2: SGHAT and FQNNGV. CDR3 sequence: CASSLDHNYEQYF. The CDR3 region has the DNA TGTGCCAGCAGCTTAGATCATAACTACGAGCAGTACTTC.

This clone was detected only once. The chain carries TRBV9 and TRBJ1-2; TRBD1 might be the D (5 bases). The CDR3 is made up of 15 amino acids. From germline, CDR1 is SGDLS and CDR2 YYNGEE. V lost 0 bases and J 5 bases, leaving 14 bases between the germline ends. CDR3 DNA sequence: TGTGCCAGCAGCGTAGAGGTGGGGGACGGTTATGGCTACACCTTC. This sequence encodes CASSVEVGDGYGYTF.

This chain connects TRBV6-6 to TRBJ1-5; D possibly corresponds to TRBD1 (5 bases). This CDR3 has 14 residues. The V end was cut by 5 bases, the J end by 3 bases, with 11 bases between. Per the germline V gene, CDR1 is MNHNY and CDR2 is SVGAGI (reference sequence). The CDR3 region has the DNA TGTGCCAGCAGTAAGAGGGACGACAATCAGCCCCAGCATTTT. Its translation is CASSKRDDNQPQHF.

The rearrangement uses TRBV5-1 and TRBJ2-3, with TRBD2 matching 8 bases. This CDR3 is 15 amino acids long. V lost 0 bases to trimming and J lost 3 bases; unmatched junction nucleotides: 3. CDR1 is SGHRS and CDR2 is YFSETQ in the germline V gene. CDR3 residues: CASSLGAGATDTQYF. As DNA, the CDR3 is TGCGCCAGCAGCTTGGGAGCGGGAGCGACAGATACGCAGTATTTT.

This clone was recorded a few times. This chain connects TRBV7-2 to TRBJ2-5; D could derive from TRBD1 or TRBD2 (5 bases each). Germline CDR1 and CDR2: SGHTA and FQGNSA. V was shortened by 2 bases and J by 1 base, with 17 bases between the two germline ends. This CDR3 comprises 17 residues. In DNA form, the CDR3 reads TGTGCCAGCAGCTTAAGCCCTTTCCGGGGCCGCCAAGAGACCCAGTACTTC. This encodes CASSLSPFRGRQETQYF.

The gene calls are TRBV6-1 and TRBJ2-7, with D unclear. Looked up from germline, CDR1 is MNHNS and CDR2 is SASEGT. The CDR3 is made up of 15 amino acids. V lost 7 bases to trimming and J lost 0 bases, with 16 bases between them. The CDR3 sequence: CASTPKPASSYEQYF. The CDR3 DNA is TGTGCCAGCACCCCGAAGCCGGCTAGCTCCTACGAGCAGTACTTC.

The chain has TRBV7-8 and TRBJ2-7, with 14 bases lining up with TRBD2. The CDR3 covers 17 residues. The V and J ends lost 5 bases and 5 bases, in that order; junction bases with no gene match: 11. CDR1 and CDR2 from the germline V gene are SGHVS and FQNEAQ. The CDR3: CASSGGLAGDHVDEQYF. CDR3 sequence (DNA): TGTGCCAGCAGCGGGGGACTAGCGGGAGACCACGTCGACGAGCAGTACTTC.